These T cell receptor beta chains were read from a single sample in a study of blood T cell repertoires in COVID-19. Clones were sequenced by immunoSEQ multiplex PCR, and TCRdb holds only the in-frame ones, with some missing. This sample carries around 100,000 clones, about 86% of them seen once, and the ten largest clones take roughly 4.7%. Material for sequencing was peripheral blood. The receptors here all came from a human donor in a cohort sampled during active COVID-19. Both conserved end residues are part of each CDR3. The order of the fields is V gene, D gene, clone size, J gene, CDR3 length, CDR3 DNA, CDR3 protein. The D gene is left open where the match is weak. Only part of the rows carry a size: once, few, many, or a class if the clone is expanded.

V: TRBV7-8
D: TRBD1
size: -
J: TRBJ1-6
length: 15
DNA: TGTGCCAGCAGCCGTCTCCGGGACAGAAATTCACCCCTCCACTTT
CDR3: CASSRLRDRNSPLHF

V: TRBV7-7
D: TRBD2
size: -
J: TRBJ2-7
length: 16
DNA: TGTGCTAGCAGCTTAGCACCCAGCGGGAGGAGCAACGAGCAGTACTTC
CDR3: CASSLAPSGRSNEQYF

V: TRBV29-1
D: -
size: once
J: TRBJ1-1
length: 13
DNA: TGCAGCGTTGATGTAACGGGGAACACTGAAGCTTTCTTT
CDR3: CSVDVTGNTEAFF

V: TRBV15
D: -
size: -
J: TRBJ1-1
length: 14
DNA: TGTGCCACCAGCAGAGAGGGGAGGGGCAGGGTTGCTTTCTTT
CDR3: CATSREGRGRVAFF

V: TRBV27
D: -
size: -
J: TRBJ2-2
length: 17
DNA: TGTGCCAGCAGGTTGGGTTTAGCGAAATCGGGCACCGGGGAGCTGTTTTTT
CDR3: CASRLGLAKSGTGELFF

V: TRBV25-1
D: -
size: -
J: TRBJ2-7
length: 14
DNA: TGTGCCAGCAGCCCCTTGGGAGTTTACTACGAGCAGTACTTC
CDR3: CASSPLGVYYEQYF

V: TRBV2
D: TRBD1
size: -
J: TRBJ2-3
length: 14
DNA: TGTGCCAGCACCACGGACAGGACCACAGATACGCAGTATTTT
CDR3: CASTTDRTTDTQYF

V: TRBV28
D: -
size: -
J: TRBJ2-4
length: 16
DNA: TGTGCCAGCAGTTTAGGAGTGAACTGGGCCAAAAACATTCAGTACTTC
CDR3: CASSLGVNWAKNIQYF

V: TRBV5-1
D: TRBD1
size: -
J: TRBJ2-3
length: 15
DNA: TGCGCCAGCAGCTCCGGGACAGGGGGCGCAGATACGCAGTATTTT
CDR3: CASSSGTGGADTQYF

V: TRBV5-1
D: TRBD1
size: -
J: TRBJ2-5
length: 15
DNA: TGCGCCAGCAGCTACCCACGACAGGGCCAAGAGACCCAGTACTTC
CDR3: CASSYPRQGQETQYF

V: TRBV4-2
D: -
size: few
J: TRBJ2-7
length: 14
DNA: TGTGCCAGCAGCCAAGCTCAGGAAATTAGCGAGCAGTACTTC
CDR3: CASSQAQEISEQYF

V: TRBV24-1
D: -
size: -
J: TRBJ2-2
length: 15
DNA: TGTGCCACCAGTGATTTGACTTCGTTCGGCGGGGAGCTGTTTTTT
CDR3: CATSDLTSFGGELFF

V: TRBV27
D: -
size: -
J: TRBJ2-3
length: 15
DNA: TGTGCCAGCAGTTTACGGGTGCCTAGCACAGATACGCAGTATTTT
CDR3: CASSLRVPSTDTQYF

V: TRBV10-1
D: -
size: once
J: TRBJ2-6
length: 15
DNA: TGCGCCAGCAGTGAGGCAGGGGTTGGGGCCAACGTCCTGACTTTC
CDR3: CASSEAGVGANVLTF

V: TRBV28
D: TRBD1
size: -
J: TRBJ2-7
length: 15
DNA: TGTGCCAGCAGTTCACAGGGGGTTAGCTCCTACGAGCAGTACTTC
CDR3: CASSSQGVSSYEQYF

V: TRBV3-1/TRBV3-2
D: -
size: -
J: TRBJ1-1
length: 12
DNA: TGTGCCAGCAGCCAAGGACAGCCTGAAGCTTTCTTT
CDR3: CASSQGQPEAFF

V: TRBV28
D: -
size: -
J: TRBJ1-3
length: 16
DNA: TGTGCCAGCAGCCTGGGTGGGCAGAGCTCTGGAAACACCATATATTTT
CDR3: CASSLGGQSSGNTIYF

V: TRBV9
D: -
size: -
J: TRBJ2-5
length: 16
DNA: TGTGCCAGCAGCGTGTCGGCGGGACGATCTGAGGAGACCCAGTACTTC
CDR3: CASSVSAGRSEETQYF

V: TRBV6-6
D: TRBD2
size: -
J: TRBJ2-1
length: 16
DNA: TGTGCCAGCACTAGACTAGCGGGAGGAATCAACAATGAGCAGTTCTTC
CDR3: CASTRLAGGINNEQFF

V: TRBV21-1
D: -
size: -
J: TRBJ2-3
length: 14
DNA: TGTGCCAGCCAAGGGGGGGTAGCCGTAGATACGCAGTATTTT
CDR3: CASQGGVAVDTQYF

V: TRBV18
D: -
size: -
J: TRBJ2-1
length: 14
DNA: TGTGCCACCATGGCGGGGCGAACCACCAATGAGCAGTTCTTC
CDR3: CATMAGRTTNEQFF

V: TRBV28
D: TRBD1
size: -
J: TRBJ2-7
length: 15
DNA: TGTGCCAGCCGAGAAGACAGGGGAGCTTCCTACGAGCAGTACTTC
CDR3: CASREDRGASYEQYF

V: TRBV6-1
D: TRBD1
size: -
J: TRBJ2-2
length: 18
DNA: TGTGCCAGCAGTGGACAAGCTGGGACAGCGAAGAACACCGGGGAGCTGTTTTTT
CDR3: CASSGQAGTAKNTGELFF

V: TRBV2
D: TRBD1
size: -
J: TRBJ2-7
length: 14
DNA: TGTGCCAGCAGTCCGACAGGGACCCCCTACGAGCAGTACTTC
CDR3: CASSPTGTPYEQYF

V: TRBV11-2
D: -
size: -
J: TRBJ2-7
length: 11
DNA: TGTGCCAGCAGCTTTCACTACGAGCAGTACTTC
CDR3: CASSFHYEQYF

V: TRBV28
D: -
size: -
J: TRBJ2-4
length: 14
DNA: TGTGCCAGCAGTTCCCCCTACCGAGGGAACATTCAGTACTTC
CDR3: CASSSPYRGNIQYF

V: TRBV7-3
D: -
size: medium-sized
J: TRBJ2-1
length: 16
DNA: TGTGCCAGCAGCCGGACCGGGACTCCCCAAAACAATGAGCAGTTCTTC
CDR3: CASSRTGTPQNNEQFF

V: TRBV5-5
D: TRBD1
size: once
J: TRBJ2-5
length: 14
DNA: TGTGCCAGCAGCTCGGGACAGGGCCAAGAGACCCAGTACTTC
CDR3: CASSSGQGQETQYF

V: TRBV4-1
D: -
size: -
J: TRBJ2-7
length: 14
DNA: TGCGCCAGCAGCCAAGAGAGAGGGTCCTACGAGCAGTACTTC
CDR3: CASSQERGSYEQYF

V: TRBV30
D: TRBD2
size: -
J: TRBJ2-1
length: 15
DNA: TGTGCCTGGAGTGGTTTGTGGGAGGGCCTCAGTGAGCAGTTCTTC
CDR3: CAWSGLWEGLSEQFF

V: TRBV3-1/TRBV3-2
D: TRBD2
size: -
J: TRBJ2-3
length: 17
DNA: TGTGCCAGCAGCCAAGATGAAGGTAGCGGGAGGGTAGGTACGCAGTATTTT
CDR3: CASSQDEGSGRVGTQYF

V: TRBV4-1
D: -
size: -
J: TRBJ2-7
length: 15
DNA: TGCGCCAGCAGCCAAGAGTCGGAGCGGTCGGTCGAGCAGTACTTC
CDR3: CASSQESERSVEQYF

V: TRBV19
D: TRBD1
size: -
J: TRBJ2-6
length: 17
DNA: TGTGCCAGTAGTGCACGGGACAGGGGGTCCGGGGCCAACGTCCTGACTTTC
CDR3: CASSARDRGSGANVLTF

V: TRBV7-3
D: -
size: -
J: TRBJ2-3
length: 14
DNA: TGTGCCAGCAGCTATCTGAGAACCCCAGATACGCAGTATTTT
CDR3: CASSYLRTPDTQYF